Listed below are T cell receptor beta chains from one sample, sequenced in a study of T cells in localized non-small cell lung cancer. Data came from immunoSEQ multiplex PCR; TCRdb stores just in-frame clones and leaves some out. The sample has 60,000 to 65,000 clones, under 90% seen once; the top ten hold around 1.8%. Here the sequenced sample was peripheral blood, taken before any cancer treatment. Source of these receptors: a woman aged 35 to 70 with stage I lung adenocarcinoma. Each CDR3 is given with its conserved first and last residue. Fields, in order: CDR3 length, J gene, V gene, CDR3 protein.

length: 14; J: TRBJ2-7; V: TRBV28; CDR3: CASSRSGTGIEQYF
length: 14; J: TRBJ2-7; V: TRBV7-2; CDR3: CASSLTGGEGEQYF
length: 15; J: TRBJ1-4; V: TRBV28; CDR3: CASTRWGAVNEKLFF
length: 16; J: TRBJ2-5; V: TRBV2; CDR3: CASSETTSGGTETQYF
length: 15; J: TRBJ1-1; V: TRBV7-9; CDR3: CASSQAPTENTEAFF
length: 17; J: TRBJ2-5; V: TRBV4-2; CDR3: CASSQGGSAWVQETQYF
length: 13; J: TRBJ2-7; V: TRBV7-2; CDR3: CASSLDGSYEQYF
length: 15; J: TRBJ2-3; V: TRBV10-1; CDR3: CASSELAGGTDTQYF
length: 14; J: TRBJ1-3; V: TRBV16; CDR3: CASSHEIYGNTIYF
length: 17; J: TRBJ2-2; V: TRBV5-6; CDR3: CASSLYSGALNTGELFF
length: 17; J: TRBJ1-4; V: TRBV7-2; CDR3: CASAAQGLGINDEKLFF
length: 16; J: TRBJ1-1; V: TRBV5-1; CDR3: CASSLKQGGWNTEAFF
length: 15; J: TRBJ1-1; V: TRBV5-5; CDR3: CASSLEGVERTEAFF
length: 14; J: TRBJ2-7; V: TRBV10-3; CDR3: CAISEVRLSYEQYF
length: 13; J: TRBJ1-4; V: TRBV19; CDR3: CASNLGGREKLFF
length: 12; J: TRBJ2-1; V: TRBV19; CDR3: CASSISGVKQFF
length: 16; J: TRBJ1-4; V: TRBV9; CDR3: CASSVGWDRFNEKLFF
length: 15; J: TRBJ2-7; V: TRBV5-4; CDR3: CASGPGTSGSYEQYF
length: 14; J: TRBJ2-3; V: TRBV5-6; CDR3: CASSLNGRTDTQYF
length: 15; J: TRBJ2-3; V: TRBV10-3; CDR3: CAISDVRSSTDTQYF
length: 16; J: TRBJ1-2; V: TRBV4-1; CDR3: CASSQGGGQVNYGYTF
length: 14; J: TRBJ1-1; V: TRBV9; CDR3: CASSVVSGNTEAFF
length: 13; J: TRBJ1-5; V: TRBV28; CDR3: CASSFYSNQPQHF
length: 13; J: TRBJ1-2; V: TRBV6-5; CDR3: CASSLGQGTGYTF
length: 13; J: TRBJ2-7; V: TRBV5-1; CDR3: CASSLEGAYEQYF
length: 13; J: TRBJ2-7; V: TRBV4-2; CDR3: CASSQDLAYEQYF
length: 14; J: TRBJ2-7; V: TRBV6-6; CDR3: CASSGGHTSYEQYF
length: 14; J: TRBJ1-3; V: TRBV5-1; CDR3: CASSLDGSGNTIYF
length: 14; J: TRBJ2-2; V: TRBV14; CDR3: CASSQLTSAGELFF
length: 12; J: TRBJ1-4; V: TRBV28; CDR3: CASSLRKEKLFF
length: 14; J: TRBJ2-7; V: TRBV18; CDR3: CASSPTSGTYEQYF
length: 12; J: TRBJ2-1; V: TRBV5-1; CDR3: CASRGNYNEQFF
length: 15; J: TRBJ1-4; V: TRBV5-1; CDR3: CASRPTGALNEKLFF
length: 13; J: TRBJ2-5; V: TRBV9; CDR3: CASSVVAGETQYF
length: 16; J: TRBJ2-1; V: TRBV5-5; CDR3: CASSLVGTQFGNEQFF
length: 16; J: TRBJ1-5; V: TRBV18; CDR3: CASSPYWTAPNQPQHF
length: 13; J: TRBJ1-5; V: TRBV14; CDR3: CASSQSSNQPQHF
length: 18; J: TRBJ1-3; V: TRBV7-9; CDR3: CASSLRSWGVTSGNTIYF
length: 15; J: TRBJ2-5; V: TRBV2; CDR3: CASGTREGGGETQYF
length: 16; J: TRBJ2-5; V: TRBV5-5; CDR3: CASSLVRGGATETQYF
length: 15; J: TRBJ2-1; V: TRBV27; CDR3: CASSLELGSYNEQFF
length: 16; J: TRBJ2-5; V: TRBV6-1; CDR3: CASSEDLAGGQETQYF
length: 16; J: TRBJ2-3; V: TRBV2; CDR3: CASSALAGVGADTQYF
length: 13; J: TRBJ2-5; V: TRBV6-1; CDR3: CASNPQGLKTQYF
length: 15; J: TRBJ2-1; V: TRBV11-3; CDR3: CASSLGVGSYNEQFF
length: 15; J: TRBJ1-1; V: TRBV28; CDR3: CASRWTGIMNTEAFF
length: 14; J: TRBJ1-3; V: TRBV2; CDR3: CASSEMAGVNTIYF
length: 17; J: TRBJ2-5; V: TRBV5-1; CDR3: CASSLVVAGGMRETQYF
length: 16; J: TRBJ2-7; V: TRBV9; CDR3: CASSVLPRFGVGEQYF
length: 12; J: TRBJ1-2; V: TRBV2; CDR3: CASSLDIRGYTF
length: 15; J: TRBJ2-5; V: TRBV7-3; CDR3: CASSSGLAGAETQYF
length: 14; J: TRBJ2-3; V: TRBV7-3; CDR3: CASSFGQGADTQYF
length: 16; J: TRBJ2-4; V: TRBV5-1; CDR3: CASSHRGALAKNIQYF
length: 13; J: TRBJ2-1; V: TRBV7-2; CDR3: CASSFKQGGEQFF
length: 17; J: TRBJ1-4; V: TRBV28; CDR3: CASSLWDLTGPGEKLFF
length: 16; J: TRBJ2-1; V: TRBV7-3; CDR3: CASSLLGTSGYNEQFF
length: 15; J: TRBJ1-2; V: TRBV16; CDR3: CASSQSGQGPYGYTF
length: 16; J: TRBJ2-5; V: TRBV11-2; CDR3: CASSLGVAQYQETQYF